This is a list of T cell receptor beta chains from one sample in a study of cytomegalovirus exposure and HLA in healthy donors. Libraries were prepared by immunoSEQ multiplex PCR; TCRdb keeps only in-frame clonotypes and omits some of them. The data show almost 200,000 clones, roughly 79% seen once. The sample consisted of PBMCs. These receptors all come from a young man in good health and CMV-seronegative. Both conserved end residues are part of each CDR3. The D gene is left open where the match is weak. The size of a clone is reported for some rows only, either as once, few or many, or as a class for expanded clones.

J gene | V gene | clone size | D gene | CDR3 DNA | CDR3 protein
TRBJ2-1 | TRBV6-6 | - | - | TGTGCCAGCAGTTCCTGGACTCGCGACAATGAGCAGTTCTTC | CASSSWTRDNEQFF
TRBJ2-7 | TRBV11-2 | - | TRBD2 | TGTGCCAGCAGCTTAGGACTAGCGGGAGTGGAGCAGTACTTC | CASSLGLAGVEQYF
TRBJ1-2 | TRBV4-1 | few | - | TGCGCCAGCAGCCAAGATATGCGGGGCTATGGCTACACCTTC | CASSQDMRGYGYTF
TRBJ2-7 | TRBV7-2 | - | TRBD2 | TGTGCCAGCAGCTCTTCAAAAGGGACTAGTAGGTACGAGCAGTACTTC | CASSSSKGTSRYEQYF
TRBJ2-7 | TRBV5-1 | - | TRBD2 | TGCGCCAGCAGCCCCGGACTAGCGGGAGCCTCCCCTACCTACGAGCAGTACTTC | CASSPGLAGASPTYEQYF
TRBJ1-1 | TRBV5-1 | - | - | TGCGCCAGCAGCTTGGAGTCGCGGATTGAAGCTTTCTTT | CASSLESRIEAFF
TRBJ2-7 | TRBV27 | - | TRBD1 | TGTGCCAGCAGTTTATCGCGCAGGGGGCGCAGATACGAGCAGTACTTC | CASSLSRRGRRYEQYF
TRBJ2-7 | TRBV28 | - | - | TGTGCCAGCAGTTTCGGGGACACCACCTACGAGCAGTACTTC | CASSFGDTTYEQYF
TRBJ1-2 | TRBV4-2 | - | - | TGTGCCAGCAGCCAAGGGAGACAGGGCTACACCTTC | CASSQGRQGYTF
TRBJ2-1 | TRBV6-6 | - | TRBD2 | TGTGCCAGCACCCCCCCGGCGGGGGGGATCAATGAGCAGTTCTTC | CASTPPAGGINEQFF
TRBJ2-7 | TRBV29-1 | - | TRBD1 | TGCAGCGTTGCTGGGTTAGGGGGCATTCACGAGCAGTACTTC | CSVAGLGGIHEQYF
TRBJ1-4 | TRBV5-1 | once | TRBD1 | TGCGCCAGCAGTGGGACAGATTATGAAAAACTGTTTTTT | CASSGTDYEKLFF
TRBJ1-4 | TRBV7-7 | few | - | TGTGCCAGCAGCCGGGGGGGGAATGAAAAACTGTTTTTT | CASSRGGNEKLFF
TRBJ2-2 | TRBV2 | - | TRBD2 | TGTGCCAGCAGCGTGACCGGTGCGGGAGTAGTTACCGGGGAGCTGTTTTTT | CASSVTGAGVVTGELFF
TRBJ2-5 | TRBV10-2 | once | TRBD2 | TGCGCCAGCAGTGGGCGGGGGGCGGAGACCCAGTACTTC | CASSGRGAETQYF
TRBJ2-3 | TRBV6-1 | - | TRBD1 | TGTGCCAGCAGTGAGGGACAGGGCCTCGGAGATACGCAGTATTTT | CASSEGQGLGDTQYF
TRBJ1-1 | TRBV6-1 | - | TRBD1 | TGTGCCAGCAGTGAGTGGGGACAGTCGAACACTGAAGCTTTCTTT | CASSEWGQSNTEAFF